The entry below gives a single T cell receptor (beta chain) sequence along with its context. These data are taken from a study of cytomegalovirus exposure and HLA in healthy donors. Primers for the PCR totalled 60 Vbeta and 13 Jbeta. Data came from immunoSEQ multiplex PCR; TCRdb stores just in-frame clones and leaves some out. The sample yields about 120,000 clones, over 65% seen once. The source of this sequence is a female donor in good health and CMV-seronegative. Sequences were obtained from PBMCs.

CDR3 protein: CASSPDGPGAFF. As DNA, the CDR3 is TGTGCCAGCAGTCCGGACGGCCCGGGGGCTTTCTTT. The genes are TRBV25-1 and TRBJ1-1; D ambiguous. Germline CDR1 MGHDK, CDR2 SYGVNS. The V end was cut by 5 bases, the J end by 11 bases, with 15 bases between. The CDR3 is 12 residues long.